A single sample is the source of the 15 T cell receptor beta chains below, sequenced in a study of cytotoxic CD8 clonotypes in ibrutinib-treated CLL. Here immunoSEQ multiplex PCR was the method, and the copy in TCRdb shows in-frame clones only, minus some. The profile covers tens of thousands of clones, with approximately 90% appearing a single time and around 3.1% taken by the ten largest. The sample in question was PBMCs, obtained after 12 months of ibrutinib treatment. These receptors were taken from a human donor with chronic lymphocytic leukemia.

The chain links TRBV6-1 to TRBJ2-4; TRBD1 matches 7 bases. Germline lookup yields CDR1 MNHNS and CDR2 SASEGT. Losses at the gene ends were 8 bases for V and 5 bases for J; bases not matched to a gene: 6. The CDR3 has 13 residues. The CDR3 sequence is CASRSTGENIQYF. For the CDR3, the DNA is TGTGCCAGCCGGTCCACAGGGGAAAACATTCAGTACTTC.

V usage is TRBV9 and J usage is TRBJ2-1, with D maybe TRBD2 (7 bases). CDR1 is SGDLS, CDR2 YYNGEE, per germline. The ends were cut back, 2 bases at V and 8 bases at J, with 17 bases in the middle. This CDR3 has 15 amino acids. The chain's CDR3 is CASSVGGSAGDEQFF. DNA of the CDR3: TGTGCCAGCAGCGTCGGGGGCAGCGCGGGGGATGAGCAGTTCTTC.

The sample holds one count of this clone. The CDR3 region is CASSLVQANQPQHF. Written as DNA, the CDR3 is TGTGCCAGCAGTTTGGTGCAGGCGAATCAGCCCCAGCATTTT. J is TRBJ1-5 and V is TRBV28; D remains ambiguous. Germline V gene lookup returns CDR1 MDHEN and CDR2 SYDVKM. The V end lost 3 bases, the J end lost 4 bases, and 10 bases lay between the germline ends. There are 14 residues in the CDR3.

This clone occurred once. This chain connects TRBV10-3 to TRBJ2-3; D gene uncertain. Per the germline V gene, CDR1 is ENHRY and CDR2 is SYGVKD. CDR3 length: 16 residues. The V end lost 4 bases, the J end lost 0 bases, and 14 bases lay between the germline ends. As DNA, the CDR3 is TGTGCCATCAGTGTCTACGGAGACGGTAGCACAGATACGCAGTATTTT. It codes for CAISVYGDGSTDTQYF.

This chain links TRBV7-3 with TRBJ2-5; D possibly corresponds to TRBD2 (6 bases). The germline V gene has CDR1 SGHTA and CDR2 FQGTGA. This CDR3 spans 14 amino acids. The V end lost 5 bases, the J end lost 2 bases, and 12 bases lay between the germline ends. CDR3 region: CASSLGAGQETQYF. CDR3 nucleotides: TGTGCCAGCAGCCTCGGTGCGGGGCAAGAGACCCAGTACTTC.

V is TRBV25-1 and J is TRBJ1-2, with a tentative D call TRBD1 (6 bases). This CDR3 is built from 15 residues. V lost 1 base, J lost 7 bases, and 16 bases lay in between. Germline assignment: CDR1 MGHDK and CDR2 SYGVNS. The CDR3 sequence is CASSESRGAGGGYTF. In nucleotides, the CDR3 is TGTGCCAGCAGTGAATCTAGGGGGGCGGGAGGTGGCTACACCTTC.

The V and J genes are TRBV7-3 and TRBJ2-3, with a weak D call TRBD1 (5 bases). The ends were cut back, 5 bases at V and 6 bases at J, with 9 bases in the middle. The germline V gene has CDR1 SGHTA and CDR2 FQGTGA. The CDR3 runs to 12 residues. CDR3 DNA sequence: TGTGCCAGCAGCATGCCAGGGGATACGCAGTATTTT. The encoded protein is CASSMPGDTQYF.

The V and J genes are TRBV27 and TRBJ1-4; possibly TRBD1 for D (6 bases). CDR3 size: 14 residues. V shed 5 bases and J shed 8 bases, with 15 bases lying between them. Germline assignment: CDR1 MNHEY and CDR2 SMNVEV (reference sequence). CDR3 sequence (DNA): TGTGCCAGCAGTCCCGGGGGGGCAGCAGAAAAACTGTTTTTT. Translated: CASSPGGAAEKLFF.

This clone was seen only once. V and J are TRBV7-3 and TRBJ2-1, with 12 bases lining up with TRBD2. Germline V lookup: CDR1 SGHTA, CDR2 FQGTGA. Trimming cost V 5 bases and J 6 bases; bases outside gene matches: 2. The CDR3 has 14 amino acids. CDR3 DNA sequence: TGTGCCAGCAGCAGGACTAGCGGGACCAATGAGCAGTTCTTC. Translated, it gives CASSRTSGTNEQFF.

The chain couples TRBV7-3 to TRBJ2-3, with a tentative D call TRBD2 (6 bases). V gave up 5 bases and J gave up 6 bases, with 18 bases separating them. CDR1 and CDR2 from the germline V gene are SGHTA and FQGTGA. This CDR3 has 15 amino acids. CDR3 DNA: TGTGCCAGCAGCCCTGCCCCCGGGGGTAGGGATACGCAGTATTTT. Translating gives CASSPAPGGRDTQYF.

The genes are TRBV7-3 and TRBJ2-1, with 8 positions matching TRBD1. V lost 5 bases, J lost 2 bases, and 8 bases stayed unmatched. Germline V lookup: CDR1 SGHTA, CDR2 FQGTGA. This CDR3 spans 16 amino acids. CDR3 in DNA: TGTGCCAGCAGCACCCACAGGGGGATAACCTACAATGAGCAGTTCTTC. Its protein is CASSTHRGITYNEQFF.

J is TRBJ1-2 and V is TRBV28; D is unclear. CDR1 is MDHEN and CDR2 is SYDVKM in the germline V gene. V lost 10 bases and J lost 2, with 8 bases in between. This CDR3 comprises 11 residues. The CDR3 DNA reads TGTGCCATCAGCGGGAACTATGGCTACACCTTC. Translating gives CAISGNYGYTF.

This chain uses TRBV5-8 with TRBJ2-1, with 8 bases that match TRBD2. The CDR3 spans 17 residues. CDR1 is SGHTS, CDR2 YDEGEE, per germline. CDR3 residues: CAHRWGVAGTPWDEQFF. CDR3 coding DNA: TGTGCGCACCGCTGGGGGGTAGCGGGGACCCCGTGGGATGAGCAGTTCTTC.

The V gene is TRBV7-2, the J gene TRBJ2-1, with D maybe TRBD2 (7 bases). The CDR3 sequence is 14 residues long. Per germline, CDR1 SGHTA and CDR2 FQGNSA. The ends were cut back, 1 base at V and 7 bases at J, with 11 bases in the middle. CDR3 sequence reads: CASSLVGGVNEQFF. CDR3 coding DNA: TGTGCCAGCAGCTTAGTAGGGGGGGTGAATGAGCAGTTCTTC.

V and J are TRBV5-4 and TRBJ2-7, with D hard to call. CDR3 size: 17 residues. Germline CDR1 is SGHNT and CDR2 is YYREEE (reference sequence). Trimming left V 0 bases short and J 0 bases short, with 16 bases between. CDR3 bases: TGTGCCAGCAGCTTGGATCGATGGGTCTCCAGCTCCTACGAGCAGTACTTC. This sequence encodes CASSLDRWVSSSYEQYF.